This T cell receptor (beta chain) was sequenced for a study of blood T cell repertoires in COVID-19. Study-level information: Collection of acute and convalescent COVID-19 samples took place in the United States, Italy and Spain. T cells, B-cell-depleted T cells, or PBMCs provided the cDNA or gDNA that served as material.

Per the authors' pipeline: Reference gene primer amplification yielded estimated nucleated cell counts. Measured with immunoSEQ multiplex PCR; TCRdb has only the in-frame clones, and not every one. That table supplies the V and J calls and clone size; D and trimming were determined from the DNA. The sample holds roughly 250,000 clones, approximately 80% seen once. CDR1 is ENHRY, CDR2 SYGVKD, per germline. This CDR3 comprises 18 residues. Trimming removed 4 bases at V and 4 bases at J, with 22 bases between. Sequencing was carried out using peripheral blood. The rearrangement links TRBV10-3 to TRBJ1-4; tentative D call: TRBD1 (5 bases). The clonotype originates from a middle-aged woman with active or convalescent COVID-19. As DNA, the CDR3 is TGTGCCATCAGTGCGTACAGGTCCTCCCCTGAAGGTAATGAAAAACTGTTTTTT. Translating it yields CAISAYRSSPEGNEKLFF.